This T cell receptor (beta chain) was identified during a study of cytomegalovirus exposure and HLA in healthy donors (dated 2017 in TCRdb). About the full investigation: The roughly 650 repertoires of the first cohort and the 95 to 150 validation repertoires were produced on the same platform, according to a later analysis. The study aimed to test whether signatures of past pathogen exposure could be identified by cataloging public T cell receptors. Along with the approximately 620-subject first cohort, a separate validation cohort of about 110 different subjects was used. To predict cytomegalovirus infection status, the study combined high-throughput TCR immunosequencing, statistical association of individual TCRs with disease status, and machine learning.

The donors were included in the validation cohort of some 120 subjects, a group kept apart from the approximately 650-subject first cohort. The library was built by means of the immunoSEQ multiplex PCR assay. On the study's bioinformatics: To diagnose cytomegalovirus status from the catalog of TCR beta chain sequences, a statistical classification framework was built. TCRdb carries this immuneACCESS record with in-frame sequences only. Its versions omit some clonotypes, under half of them owing to an unresolved V gene in the studies checked, with the rest unexplained. The DNA was the basis for D and trimming; V, J and clone size are from that table. This sample comprises around 93,000 clones, around 84% of them detected only once. The ten largest make up approximately 22% of the sample. The CDR3 runs 15 residues from the cysteine to the phenylalanine. The CDR3 DNA has 45 bases and is translated from base 1. Via the germline V gene, CDR1 is MDHEN and CDR2 SYDVKM. Here V drops 4 bases and J drops 7 bases, and the junction holds 7 bases not matched to any gene.

This clone came up once. Its binding antigen is unknown. Per-base qualities were not stored, and no clone one base away is much larger. General conclusions and limits of the study: In vitro tests confirmed that a few of the cytomegalovirus-associated TCR beta chains recognize cytomegalovirus antigens. Most TCR sequences were seen in very few donors, while some public TCRs were found in many individuals. The validation cohort had no HLA typing available for a later analysis, so co-occurrence within that cohort was assessed over all 120 or so repertoires. A later analysis found that TCRs clustered in the first cohort also tended to co-occur in the 120 validation repertoires, with more than 90% of cluster scores above 0. The study listed 150 to 200 TCR beta chains as associated with cytomegalovirus. Cytomegalovirus status was reported to be diagnosed by the classifier with high specificity and sensitivity in both the original and validation cohorts. It was suggested by the authors that the approach could potentially be generalized to other disease states and immunological phenotypes.

The specimen sequenced was PBMCs. The rearranged segments are TRBV28 and TRBJ1-5, with TRBD1 matching 10 junction bases. The TCR comes from a man between 18 and 29 years old in good health and CMV-seropositive. This receptor carries the CDR3 CASSSPTGGGQPQHF. The sequence in DNA is TGTGCCAGCAGTTCCCCGACAGGGGGCGGACAGCCCCAGCATTTT.